A single sample gave rise to the 23 T cell receptor beta chains below, sequenced in a study of T cell responses to AZD1222 COVID-19 vaccine. TCRdb's table, derived via immunoSEQ multiplex PCR, lists solely in-frame clones and lacks some. The sample consists of under 150,000 clones, around 85% of them appearing once. Here the sequenced sample was peripheral blood, taken on day 0 of AZD1222 vaccination. The receptors were sampled from an adult in good health.

The chain uses TRBV4-1 and TRBJ2-1; 9 positions agree with TRBD2. V shed 1 base, J shed 9 bases, and the junction held 7 bases outside the gene matches. The CDR3 totals 15 residues. Germline CDR1 MGHRA, CDR2 YSYEKL. CDR3 coding DNA: TGCGCCAGCAGCCAAGGTTCGGGACTAGCTGGTGAGCAGTTCTTC. This codes for CASSQGSGLAGEQFF.

The V gene is TRBV9, the J gene TRBJ1-1; D uncertain. In germline, CDR1 is SGDLS, CDR2 YYNGEE. CDR3 length equals 14 residues. Trimming took 2 bases from V and 2 from J, leaving 10 bases between them. CDR3 sequence: CASSVSWANTEAFF. The CDR3, as DNA: TGTGCCAGCAGCGTTTCGTGGGCAAACACTGAAGCTTTCTTT.

About this clone itself: The CDR3 ends on some other residue instead of the conserved phenylalanine or tryptophan, so this is likely a read error. J is TRBJ1-2 and V is TRBV2; the D gene is possibly TRBD1 (5 bases). The CDR3 totals 13 residues. CDR1 and CDR2 from the germline V gene are SNHLY and FYNNEI. Trimming removed 6 bases from V and 4 bases from J, with 12 bases in between. CDR3 DNA sequence: TGTGCCAGCAGACCCGACAGTTCCTATGGCTACACCTCC. It is translated as CASRPDSSYGYTS.

The gene calls are TRBV30 and TRBJ1-2; the D is unclear. This CDR3 has 12 amino acids. V was pared by 3 bases and J by 4 bases, with 9 bases between. The germline V gene encodes CDR1 GTSNPN and CDR2 SVGIG (reference sequence). CDR3 sequence reads: CAWRQLFYGYTF. For the CDR3, the DNA is TGTGCCTGGAGACAGTTATTCTATGGCTACACCTTC.

The chain links TRBV11-2 to TRBJ1-4; D is ambiguous. There are 14 residues in the CDR3. CDR1 SGHAT and CDR2 FQNNGV come from the germline V gene. Trimming left V 6 bases short and J 0 bases short, with 8 bases between. CDR3 protein: CASREAATNEKLFF. CDR3 nucleotide sequence: TGTGCCAGCAGAGAAGCTGCAACTAATGAAAAACTGTTTTTT. Full variable domain (missing parts from reference TRBV11-2 and TRBJ1-4): EAGVAQSPRYKIIEKRQSVAFWCNPISGHATLYWYQQILGQGPKLLIQFQNNGVVDDSQLPKDRFSAERLKGVDSTLKIQPAKLEDSAVYLCASREAATNEKLFFGSGTQLSVL.

This chain joins TRBV5-1 and TRBJ2-7; possible D gene TRBD1, 5 bases. Germline CDR1 SGHRS, CDR2 YFSETQ. The CDR3 is made up of 13 amino acids. V was shortened by 6 bases and J by 1 base, with 11 bases between the two germline ends. CDR3 nucleotides: TGCGCCAGCAACCCCAGGGATTCCTACGAGCAGTACTTC. This gives the protein CASNPRDSYEQYF.

This chain connects TRBV2 to TRBJ1-2; TRBD1 might be the D (5 bases). There are 15 residues in the CDR3. V lost 1 base, J lost 5 bases, and 14 bases lay in between. Germline-derived CDR1 and CDR2 are SNHLY and FYNNEI. The CDR3 loop is CASSEGARQSYGYTF. In nucleotides, the CDR3 is TGTGCCAGCAGTGAAGGGGCGAGACAGTCGTATGGCTACACCTTC.

This clone appeared a single time. This chain uses TRBV30 with TRBJ2-7; no firm D call. The germline V and J ends were trimmed by 2 bases and 4 bases, with 15 bases remaining between them. The V gene's germline CDR1 is GTSNPN and CDR2 SVGIG (reference sequence). The CDR3 length is 14 residues. For the CDR3, the DNA is TGTGCCTGGAGTATGGGTCCTCAGCAATACGAGCAGTACTTC. It translates to CAWSMGPQQYEQYF.

The chain combines TRBV19 with TRBJ1-1; 7 bases match TRBD1. The germline gives CDR1 LNHDA, CDR2 SQIVND (reference sequence). The CDR3 spans 15 residues. V lost 2 bases, J lost 1 base, and 4 bases stayed unmatched. The DNA of the CDR3 is TGTGCCAGTAGTATACGACAGGGCAAGAACACTGAAGCTTTCTTT. It translates to CASSIRQGKNTEAFF.

The V call is TRBV7-8, the J call TRBJ1-4, with D possibly being TRBD1 (6 bases). Germline V gene data show CDR1 as SGHVS and CDR2 as FQNEAQ. CDR3 size: 14 residues. Trimming stripped 4 bases from V and 5 bases from J, with 11 bases between. The CDR3 loop is CASSSWDTNEKLFF. The DNA for the CDR3 is TGTGCCAGCAGCTCTTGGGACACAAATGAAAAACTGTTTTTT.

The chain recombines TRBV2 with TRBJ2-7, with 7 bases matching TRBD1. The V gene's germline CDR1 is SNHLY and CDR2 FYNNEI. CDR3 length: 14 residues. V lost 5 bases to trimming and J lost 6 bases; unmatched junction nucleotides: 10. The CDR3 loop is CASSTDRASSEQYF. As DNA, the CDR3 is TGTGCCAGCAGTACAGACAGGGCGAGTAGCGAGCAGTACTTC.

The chain links TRBV7-2 to TRBJ2-7; no firm D call. The germline V gene has CDR1 SGHTA and CDR2 FQGNSA. This CDR3 is built from 15 residues. V was cut by 1 base and J by 0 bases, with 10 bases left in between. This CDR3 reads CASSLGADLSYEQYF. The CDR3 DNA is TGTGCCAGCAGCTTAGGGGCCGACCTCTCCTACGAGCAGTACTTC.

The genes are TRBV6-5 and TRBJ1-6, with 10 bases matching TRBD1. The germline V gene has CDR1 MNHEY and CDR2 SVGAGI. The CDR3 covers 15 residues. V trimming: 7 bases; J trimming: 5 bases; junction bases outside the gene matches: 5. The CDR3 region has the DNA TGTGCCAGCATTCGGACAGGGGGGAATAATTCACCCCTCCACTTT. Its translation: CASIRTGGNNSPLHF.

The V and J genes are TRBV6-5 and TRBJ1-1; 7 nucleotides line up with TRBD1. With V trimmed by 6 bases and J by 0 bases, 4 bases remained unmatched. Germline CDR1 and CDR2: MNHEY and SVGAGI. The length of the CDR3 is 14 residues. In nucleotides, the CDR3 is TGTGCCAGCAGCAAACAGGGGATGAACACTGAAGCTTTCTTT. Its protein product is CASSKQGMNTEAFF.

The rearrangement links TRBV7-9 to TRBJ2-2; no reliable D call. The CDR3 is 15 residues long. V was cut by 3 bases and J by 0 bases, with 8 bases left in between. Germline V CDR1 and CDR2: SEHNR, FQNEAQ (reference sequence). CDR3 protein: CASSFRTANTGELFF. The CDR3, as DNA: TGTGCCAGCAGCTTTCGCACAGCGAACACCGGGGAGCTGTTTTTT.

The V call is TRBV9, the J call TRBJ1-5, with 8 nucleotides matching TRBD1. J lost 4 bases, V lost 3 bases, and 6 bases had no gene match. The length of the CDR3 is 15 residues. Germline assignment: CDR1 SGDLS and CDR2 YYNGEE. CDR3 sequence: CASSGRQGSNQPQHF. The CDR3 bases are TGTGCCAGCAGCGGCAGACAGGGGTCAAATCAGCCCCAGCATTTT.

This chain links TRBV19 with TRBJ1-5, with no clear D. Trimming removed 2 bases from V and 4 bases from J, with 15 bases in between. Germline V gene sequence: CDR1 LNHDA, CDR2 SQIVND (reference sequence). The CDR3 sequence is 16 residues long. The CDR3 nucleotides are TGTGCCAGTAGTATAAAGGGTCTCGAGGGAAATCAGCCCCAGCATTTT. Translated, it gives CASSIKGLEGNQPQHF.

The J gene is TRBJ1-1, the V gene TRBV30; tentative D call: TRBD1 (5 bases). The germline V gene has CDR1 GTSNPN and CDR2 SVGIG (reference sequence). The ends were cut back, 4 bases at V and 2 bases at J, with 11 bases in the middle. The CDR3 is made up of 13 amino acids. The CDR3 DNA sequence: TGTGCCTGGACTGGGGGGAAAAACACTGAAGCTTTCTTT. Protein sequence: CAWTGGKNTEAFF. The variable domain in full, with the rest retrieved from reference TRBV30 and TRBJ1-1, is SQTIHQWPATLVQPVGSPLSLECTVEGTSNPNLYWYRQAAGRGLQLLFYSVGIGQISSEVPQNLSASRPQDRQFILSSKKLLLSDSGFYLCAWTGGKNTEAFFGQGTRLTVV.

The chain recombines TRBV6-5 with TRBJ2-2; D not resolved. This CDR3 has 13 residues. Deletions cut 4 bases from V and 1 base from J, with 4 bases between. Germline V gene data show CDR1 as MNHEY and CDR2 as SVGAGI. The CDR3 DNA is TGTGCCAGCAGTTTTGAGAACACCGGGGAGCTGTTTTTT. As protein: CASSFENTGELFF.

The chain has TRBV10-3 and TRBJ1-5; 7 bases are a match to TRBD1. The junction had 5 bases not matched to a gene; V was cut back by 10 bases and J by 2 bases. Germline V lookup: CDR1 ENHRY, CDR2 SYGVKD. This CDR3 region has 13 residues. The CDR3 DNA reads as TGTGCCAGTTGGACAGGTGGCAATCAGCCCCAGCATTTT. Its protein is CASWTGGNQPQHF.

This chain connects TRBV4-2 to TRBJ2-1; 10 nucleotides align to TRBD2. J lost 8 bases, V lost 0 bases, and 10 bases had no gene match. Germline V gene data show CDR1 as LGHNA and CDR2 as YNFKEQ. The CDR3 runs 17 residues. The CDR3 DNA reads TGTGCCAGCAGCCAAGATCTAGCGGGGGTTGCGCTCCATGAGCAGTTCTTC. This gives the protein CASSQDLAGVALHEQFF.

This rearrangement joins TRBV30 to TRBJ2-3; D is unclear. Germline lookup yields CDR1 GTSNPN and CDR2 SVGIG (reference sequence). The V end was cut by 2 bases, the J end by 6 bases, with 6 bases between. The CDR3 runs 11 residues. The CDR3 sequence: CAWSIRDTQYF. The CDR3 bases are TGTGCCTGGAGTATTCGGGATACGCAGTATTTT. The whole variable domain, filled in from reference TRBV30 and TRBJ2-3, reads SQTIHQWPATLVQPVGSPLSLECTVEGTSNPNLYWYRQAAGRGLQLLFYSVGIGQISSEVPQNLSASRPQDRQFILSSKKLLLSDSGFYLCAWSIRDTQYFGPGTRLTVL.

This clone was detected once. The chain joins TRBV30 to TRBJ1-3; D not certain. Germline V gene sequence: CDR1 GTSNPN, CDR2 SVGIG (reference sequence). CDR3 length: 12 amino acids. With 7 bases removed from V and 0 bases from J, the gap between germline ends came to 7 bases. Written as DNA, the CDR3 is TGTGCCTCTGGGGACTCTGGAAACACCATATATTTT. Amino acid sequence: CASGDSGNTIYF.